The TCR beta chain described here comes from a study of T cells in Graves' hyperthyroidism and ophthalmopathy. The overall study: Prior to any treatment, at the point of initial diagnosis, peripheral blood was collected. Overall study findings and caveats: Blood also held most thyroid clonotypes expanded beyond 0.001. Separating ophthalmopathy from stable hyperthyroidism was achieved by a 13 V-J model.

Template material for amplifying TCR beta CDR3 regions consisted of RNA transcripts. HTBI primers were used for first-round RT-PCR of the TCR CDR3. In TCRdb, the multiplex PCR reads were re-called with MiXCR into one record per CDR3 protein. The sample includes about 320,000 distinct CDR3 sequences, 16% of them seen just once. Patients having uncontrolled infection, another autoimmune disease, pregnancy or lactation were not included. Notes on this clonotype: What it binds is not known. A much larger clone sits a single nucleotide away, making a read error possible.

This CDR3 spans 14 amino acids. Germline V gives CDR1 MNHEY, CDR2 SVGEGT. The chain couples TRBV6-2 or TRBV6-3 to TRBJ2-2, with TRBD1 identical over 7 bases. The origin of this receptor is a man aged 25 to 40 with Graves' hyperthyroidism. Sequencing was done on a sample of blood. The CDR3 DNA reads TGTGTCAGCAGCCCCGACAGGGCGACCGGGGAGCTGTTTTTT. Protein: CVSSPDRATGELFF.